Each of the 17 T cell receptor beta chains below was sequenced from the same sample in a study of cytomegalovirus exposure and HLA in healthy donors (TCRdb year 2017). Preparation of the library involved the immunoSEQ multiplex PCR assay. The multiplex PCR relied on a mix of 60 forward primers for TCR Vbeta segments and 13 reverse primers for TCR Jbeta segments. The clones in this table, taken by TCRdb from immuneACCESS, are in-frame only. Not every clone is retained; where verified, under half of the shortfall comes from an unresolved V gene, and the cause of the rest is unknown. The sample data list about 70,000 clones, and more than 75% of these were observed just once. The ten top clones hold around 3% of the sample. Sequencing was performed on PBMCs. Receptors were obtained from a girl aged 10-17 years in good health and CMV-seropositive.

This chain links TRBV4-3 with TRBJ2-1; D is possibly TRBD1 (5 bases). The CDR3 has 15 residues. V shed 4 bases and J shed 1 base, with 11 bases lying between them. The germline CDR1 and CDR2 sequences are LGHNA and YSLEER. In nucleotides, the CDR3 is TGCGCCAGCAGCCCACAGGAGCGTTCCTACAATGAGCAGTTCTTC. Amino acid sequence: CASSPQERSYNEQFF.

A few counts support this clone. The rearrangement uses TRBV5-1 and TRBJ1-1; 7 bases fit TRBD1. The CDR3 totals 16 residues. V shed 4 bases and J 0 bases; nucleotides not matched to a gene: 9. From germline, CDR1 is SGHRS and CDR2 YFSETQ. The CDR3 here is CASSTGQAWMNTEAFF. The CDR3 bases are TGCGCCAGCAGCACCGGACAGGCTTGGATGAACACTGAAGCTTTCTTT. The whole variable domain, filled in from reference TRBV5-1 and TRBJ1-1, reads KAGVTQTPRYLIKTRGQQVTLSCSPISGHRSVSWYQQTPGQGLQFLFEYFSETQRNKGNFPGRFSGRQFSNSRSEMNVSTLELGDSALYLCASSTGQAWMNTEAFFGQGTRLTVV.

This rearrangement joins TRBV25-1 to TRBJ1-1; TRBD1 matches 8 bases. The germline gives CDR1 MGHDK, CDR2 SYGVNS. There are 14 residues in the CDR3. Trimming cost V 6 bases and J 5 bases; bases outside gene matches: 8. This chain's CDR3 is CASSRDRGRTEAFF. The CDR3 DNA reads as TGTGCCAGCAGCCGAGACAGGGGAAGGACTGAAGCTTTCTTT.

This chain joins TRBV30 and TRBJ2-7, with a weak D call TRBD1 (6 bases). V was cut by 4 bases and J by 3 bases, with 22 bases left in between. CDR1 and CDR2 from the germline V gene are GTSNPN and SVGIG (reference sequence). The CDR3 length is 16 residues. CDR3 sequence (DNA): TGTGCCTGGAAGACGGACAGCCTTCCTGGGGGCTACGAGCAGTACTTC. It yields the protein CAWKTDSLPGGYEQYF.

This chain connects TRBV19 to TRBJ1-5; D gene ambiguous. This CDR3 region has 15 residues. V lost 8 bases and J 0 bases, leaving 14 bases between the germline ends. Germline CDR1 is LNHDA and CDR2 is SQIVND (reference sequence). CDR3 sequence reads: CASLRRVPSNQPQHF. CDR3 DNA sequence: TGTGCCAGTCTACGCCGGGTCCCTAGCAATCAGCCCCAGCATTTT.

The chain uses TRBV5-1 and TRBJ2-7; 7 bases map to TRBD1. The CDR3 has 12 amino acids. From germline, CDR1 is SGHRS and CDR2 YFSETQ. V dropped 4 bases and J dropped 7; count of bases not matched to a gene: 5. CDR3 amino acids: CASSILQGEQYF. CDR3 bases: TGCGCCAGCAGCATTTTACAGGGGGAGCAGTACTTC.

The chain couples TRBV28 to TRBJ2-7; 9 nucleotides align to TRBD2. Germline V CDR1 and CDR2: MDHEN, SYDVKM. V dropped 8 bases and J dropped 0; count of bases not matched to a gene: 5. The CDR3 runs 14 residues. The CDR3 sequence is CASGGRALSYEQYF. CDR3 bases: TGTGCCAGCGGCGGGAGGGCCCTCTCCTACGAGCAGTACTTC.

The chain combines TRBV15 with TRBJ2-3; D not resolved. The ends were cut back, 5 bases at V and 2 bases at J, with 8 bases in the middle. CDR3 length equals 13 residues. CDR1 and CDR2 from the germline V gene are LNHNV and YYDKDF (reference sequence). In DNA, the CDR3 is TGTGCCACCAGCCATACAACCACAGATACGCAGTATTTT. It translates to CATSHTTTDTQYF.

This sequence joins TRBV6-1 and TRBJ1-1, with D hard to call. The germline CDR1 and CDR2 sequences are MNHNS and SASEGT. The length of the CDR3 is 14 residues. V shed 3 bases and J shed 5 bases, with 13 bases lying between them. The CDR3 sequence is CASSDSSVWTEAFF. The CDR3 bases are TGTGCCAGCAGTGATTCTAGCGTTTGGACTGAAGCTTTCTTT.

This clone was seen only a few times. The rearrangement uses TRBV2 and TRBJ2-1; D remains ambiguous. CDR1 and CDR2 (germline): SNHLY, FYNNEI. CDR3 length equals 11 residues. Between the trimmed V and J ends, which lost 4 bases and 7 bases, there was a span of 5 bases. The CDR3 sequence: CASSVINEQFF. CDR3 DNA sequence: TGTGCCAGCAGTGTAATTAATGAGCAGTTCTTC.

The rearrangement uses TRBV5-6 and TRBJ2-3, with a tentative D call TRBD2 (5 bases). This CDR3 is built from 14 residues. Deletions cut 4 bases from V and 2 bases from J, with 11 bases between. The V gene's germline CDR1 is SGHDT and CDR2 YYEEEE. The CDR3 here is CASSLTSHTDTQYF. The CDR3 DNA reads as TGTGCCAGCAGCCTCACTAGTCACACAGATACGCAGTATTTT.

This chain links TRBV28 with TRBJ2-3, with 7 positions matching TRBD2. Germline CDR1 and CDR2: MDHEN and SYDVKM. This CDR3 contains 14 residues. Losses at the gene ends were 6 bases for V and 2 bases for J; bases not matched to a gene: 5. The CDR3, as DNA: TGTGCCAGCAGCCCACTAGCGAACACAGATACGCAGTATTTT. It specifies CASSPLANTDTQYF.

In nucleotides, the CDR3 is TGTGCCAGCAGCTTAGGTAGCGGTTTGCCAGAGTACAATGAGCAGTTCTTC. It specifies CASSLGSGLPEYNEQFF. The chain uses TRBV7-9 and TRBJ2-1; tentatively, D is TRBD2 (6 bases). The CDR3 covers 17 residues. Per the germline V gene, CDR1 is SEHNR and CDR2 is FQNEAQ (reference sequence). The ends were cut back, 1 base at V and 4 bases at J, with 17 bases in the middle.

This clone was observed a few times. The V gene is TRBV7-2, the J gene TRBJ1-3; a possible D gene is TRBD1 (6 bases). This CDR3 comprises 15 residues. Germline-derived CDR1 and CDR2 are SGHTA and FQGNSA. Trimming took 1 base from V and 3 from J, leaving 10 bases between them. For the CDR3, the DNA is TGTGCCAGCAGCTTAGACACAGGGTTTGGAAACACCATATATTTT. Its translation is CASSLDTGFGNTIYF.

Written as DNA, the CDR3 is TGCGCCAGCAGCCTCCGGGACAGGGAAGGCGAGCAGTACTTC. This codes for CASSLRDREGEQYF. This rearrangement joins TRBV4-1 to TRBJ2-7, with TRBD1 matching over 9 bases. The CDR3 has 14 amino acids. The ends lost 4 bases at V and 6 bases at J; junction bases unmatched: 7. The germline V gene has CDR1 MGHRA and CDR2 YSYEKL.

The rearrangement joins TRBV30 to TRBJ1-1, with 8 bases identical to TRBD1. Trimming cost V 2 bases and J 1 base; bases outside gene matches: 0. The CDR3 runs 13 residues. In germline, CDR1 is GTSNPN, CDR2 SVGIG (reference sequence). In nucleotides, the CDR3 is TGTGCCTGGAGTACAGGGGGGAACACTGAAGCTTTCTTT. As protein: CAWSTGGNTEAFF.

The chain carries TRBV18 and TRBJ2-7; no reliable D call. The CDR3 extends over 15 amino acids. Germline loops: CDR1 KGHSH, CDR2 LQKENI. Trimming cost V 3 bases and J 6 bases, with 18 bases left between them. The CDR3: CASSPSVAELSEQYF. The CDR3 bases are TGTGCCAGCTCACCTTCGGTAGCTGAACTGAGCGAGCAGTACTTC. Combining the CDR3 with reference TRBV18 and TRBJ2-7 gives the whole variable domain NAGVMQNPRHLVRRRGQEARLRCSPMKGHSHVYWYRQLPEEGLKFMVYLQKENIIDESGMPKERFSAEFPKEGPSILRIQQVVRGDSAAYFCASSPSVAELSEQYFGPGTRLTVT.